This T cell receptor (beta chain) was captured by sequencing in a study of T cell repertoires in cytomegalovirus infection. Study details: Through public TCR beta signatures, both CMV infection and matching HLA type were indicated.

TCRdb reanalysed the reads using MiXCR and keeps one entry per CDR3 protein. The data show 150,000 to 200,000 distinct CDR3 sequences, with 17% seen just once and roughly 20% held by the top ten. The study, taken as a whole, reports: Summed public TCR beta family frequency identified CMV carriers bearing the relevant HLA. Predominance within the ex vivo response was attributable to HLA-C-restricted CMV-specific TCR beta clonotypes.

The CDR3 covers 14 residues. V lost 7 bases to trimming and J lost 3 bases; unmatched junction nucleotides: 4. CDR1 is SNHLY and CDR2 is FYNNEI in the germline V gene. On this clonotype itself: The antigen remains undetermined.

The specimen sequenced was CD8+ T cells from PBMCs. The TCR originated in a human donor in good health (CMV status not recorded). Some clones in this sample may be carry-over from other donors' samples. The V gene is TRBV2, the J gene TRBJ2-5; 11 bases line up with TRBD2. This CDR3 reads CASTPTSGKETQYF. The CDR3 DNA is TGTGCCAGCACCCCGACTAGCGGGAAAGAGACCCAGTACTTC.